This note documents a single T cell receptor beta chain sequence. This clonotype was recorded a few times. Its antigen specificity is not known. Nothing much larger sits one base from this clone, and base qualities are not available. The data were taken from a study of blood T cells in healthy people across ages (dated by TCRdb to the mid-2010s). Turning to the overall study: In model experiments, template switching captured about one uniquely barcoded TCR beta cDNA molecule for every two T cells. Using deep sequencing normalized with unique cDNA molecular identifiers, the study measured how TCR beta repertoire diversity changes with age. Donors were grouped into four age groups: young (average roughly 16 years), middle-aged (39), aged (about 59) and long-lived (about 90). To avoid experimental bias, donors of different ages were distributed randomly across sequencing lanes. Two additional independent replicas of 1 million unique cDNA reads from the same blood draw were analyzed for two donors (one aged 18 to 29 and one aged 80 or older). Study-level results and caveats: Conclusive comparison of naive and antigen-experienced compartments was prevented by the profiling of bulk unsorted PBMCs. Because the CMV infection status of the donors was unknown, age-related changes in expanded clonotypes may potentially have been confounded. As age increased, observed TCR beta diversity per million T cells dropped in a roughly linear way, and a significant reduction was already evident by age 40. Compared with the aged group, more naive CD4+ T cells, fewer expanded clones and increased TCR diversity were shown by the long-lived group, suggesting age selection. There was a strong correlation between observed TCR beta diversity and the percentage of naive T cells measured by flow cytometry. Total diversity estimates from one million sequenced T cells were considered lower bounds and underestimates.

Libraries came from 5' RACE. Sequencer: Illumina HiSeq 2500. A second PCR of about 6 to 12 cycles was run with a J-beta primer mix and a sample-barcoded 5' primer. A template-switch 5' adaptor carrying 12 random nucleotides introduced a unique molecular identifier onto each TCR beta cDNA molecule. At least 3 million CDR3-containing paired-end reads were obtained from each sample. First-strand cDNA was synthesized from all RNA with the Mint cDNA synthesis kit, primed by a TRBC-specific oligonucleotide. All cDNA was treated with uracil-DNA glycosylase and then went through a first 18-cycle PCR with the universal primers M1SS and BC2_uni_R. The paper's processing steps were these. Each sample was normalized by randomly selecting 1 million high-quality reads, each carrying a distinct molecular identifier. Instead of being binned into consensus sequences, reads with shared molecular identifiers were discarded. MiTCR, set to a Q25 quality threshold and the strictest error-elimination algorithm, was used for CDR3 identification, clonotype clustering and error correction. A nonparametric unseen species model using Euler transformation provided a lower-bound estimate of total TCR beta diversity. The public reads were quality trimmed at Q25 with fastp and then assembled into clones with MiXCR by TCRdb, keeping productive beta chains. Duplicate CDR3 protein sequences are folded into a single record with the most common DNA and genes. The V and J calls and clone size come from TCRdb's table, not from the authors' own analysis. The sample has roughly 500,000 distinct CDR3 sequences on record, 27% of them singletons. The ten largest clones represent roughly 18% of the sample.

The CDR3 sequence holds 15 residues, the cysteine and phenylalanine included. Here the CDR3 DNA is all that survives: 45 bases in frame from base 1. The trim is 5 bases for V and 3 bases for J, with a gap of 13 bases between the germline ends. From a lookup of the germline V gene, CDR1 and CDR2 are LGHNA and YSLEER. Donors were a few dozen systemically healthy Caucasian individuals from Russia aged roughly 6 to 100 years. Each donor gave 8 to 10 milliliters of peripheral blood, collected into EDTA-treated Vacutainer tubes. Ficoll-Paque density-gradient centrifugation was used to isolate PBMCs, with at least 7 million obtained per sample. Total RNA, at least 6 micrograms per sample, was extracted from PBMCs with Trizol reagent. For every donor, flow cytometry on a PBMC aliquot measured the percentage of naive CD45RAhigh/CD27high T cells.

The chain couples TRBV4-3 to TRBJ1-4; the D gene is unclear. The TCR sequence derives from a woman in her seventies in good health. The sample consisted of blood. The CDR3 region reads CASSNSQYSNEKLFF. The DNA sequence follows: TGCGCCAGCAGCAATTCACAGTATTCTAATGAAAAACTGTTTTTT.